The clone carrying this T cell receptor (beta chain) was detected only a few times. The authors' processing: Amplification of reference gene primers provided the estimated nucleated cell counts. The assay was immunoSEQ multiplex PCR, and TCRdb's table has in-frame clones only and misses some. Clone size and the V and J calls come from that table; the DNA yielded D and trimming. The data hold 100,000 to 120,000 clones, with 55% to 75% observed a single time. These data come from a study of blood T cell repertoires in COVID-19. Study-level background: There were acute and convalescent COVID-19 samples, and they came from the United States, Italy and Spain. Sources were T cells, B-cell-depleted T cells, or PBMCs; the material itself was cDNA or gDNA.

The sequence was collected from a middle-aged woman with acute or convalescent COVID-19. Sequencing input: peripheral blood.

The CDR3 sequence: CASSSQGGPRNTIYF. CDR3 in DNA: TGTGCCAGCAGCTCTCAGGGTGGACCGAGAAACACCATATATTTT. The rearrangement links TRBV14 to TRBJ1-3, with D maybe TRBD1 (5 bases). This CDR3 comprises 15 residues. The germline gives CDR1 SGHDN, CDR2 FVKESK. V was pared by 5 bases and J by 5 bases, with 16 bases between.